What follows are 10 T cell receptor beta chains derived from one specimen sequenced in a study of blood T cell repertoires in COVID-19. Generated by immunoSEQ multiplex PCR, the TCRdb table keeps only in-frame clones and is missing some. Of fewer than 85,000 clones in the sample, around 89% were seen once. The sequenced sample consisted of peripheral blood. The origin of the receptors is a human donor in a cohort sampled during active COVID-19.

This clone was counted between two and nine times. This chain's CDR3 is CARVTGGNQPQHF. The DNA of the CDR3 is TGTGCCAGAGTTACGGGGGGGAATCAGCCCCAGCATTTT. The chain is built from TRBV7-5 and TRBJ1-5. TRBV7-5 is flagged as a pseudogene. The CDR3 spans 13 residues.

The chain has TRBV2 and TRBJ2-5, with 12 bases aligning to TRBD1. The ends lost 5 bases at V and 5 bases at J; junction bases unmatched: 21. In germline, CDR1 is SNHLY, CDR2 FYNNEI. CDR3 length: 20 residues. The CDR3 sequence is CASSPESTGTGGLVGETQYF. The CDR3 DNA sequence: TGTGCCAGCAGTCCAGAATCTACCGGGACAGGGGGCCTCGTGGGGGAGACCCAGTACTTC.

The chain joins TRBV27 to TRBJ2-3; TRBD2 aligns across 10 bases. With V trimmed by 5 bases and J by 3 bases, 8 bases remained unmatched. From germline, CDR1 is MNHEY and CDR2 SMNVEV (reference sequence). The CDR3 runs 16 residues. The CDR3 DNA follows: TGTGCCAGCAGTCTCCAGGGACTAGCGATGACAGATACGCAGTATTTT. Residues: CASSLQGLAMTDTQYF.

The chain has TRBV27 and TRBJ2-7; a weak D match, TRBD1 (5 bases). Deletions cut 2 bases from V and 6 bases from J, with 11 bases between. Germline assignment: CDR1 MNHEY and CDR2 SMNVEV (reference sequence). CDR3 size: 13 residues. CDR3 nucleotides: TGTGCCAGCAGTTTAGGCAGGGTTAGCGAGCAGTACTTC. Translation: CASSLGRVSEQYF.

The chain employs TRBV19 and TRBJ2-5; the D is unclear. Trimming took 4 bases from V and 2 from J, leaving 11 bases between them. CDR3 length equals 14 residues. Looked up from germline, CDR1 is LNHDA and CDR2 is SQIVND (reference sequence). CDR3 region: CASSSPRQQETQYF. The CDR3, as DNA: TGTGCCAGTAGTAGTCCCAGACAACAAGAGACCCAGTACTTC.

About this clone: Other DNA sequences in the sample encode the same CDR3. This chain uses TRBV18 with TRBJ2-7; 9 bases agree with TRBD1. The J segment lost 4 bases and the V segment lost 1 base, leaving 2 bases of the junction unmatched. The germline V gene has CDR1 KGHSH and CDR2 LQKENI. This CDR3 region has 14 residues. The chain's CDR3 is CASSPRQGGYEQYF. The DNA for the CDR3 is TGTGCCAGCTCACCACGACAGGGGGGATACGAGCAGTACTTC.

The gene calls are TRBV2 and TRBJ2-5; 7 bases line up with TRBD2. V lost 8 bases, J lost 0 bases, and 3 bases stayed unmatched. Germline V gene lookup returns CDR1 SNHLY and CDR2 FYNNEI. The CDR3 length is 13 residues. CDR3 coding DNA: TGTGCCAGCGGGGAGGGGTACCAAGAGACCCAGTACTTC. Protein sequence: CASGEGYQETQYF.

The chain recombines TRBV11-2 with TRBJ1-5; D is unresolved. This CDR3 spans 14 amino acids. V shed 5 bases and J shed 1 base, with 9 bases lying between them. Germline V gene data show CDR1 as SGHAT and CDR2 as FQNNGV. The CDR3: CASSQAGSNQPQHF. The CDR3 nucleotides read TGTGCCAGCAGCCAAGCGGGGAGCAATCAGCCCCAGCATTTT.

CDR3 nucleotides: TGTGCTAGTGGTTCGGGACCGGGACAGGGGGACTACGAGCAGTACTTC. As protein: CASGSGPGQGDYEQYF. The chain uses TRBV12-5 and TRBJ2-7, with 11 bases that match TRBD1. J lost 3 bases, V lost 4 bases, and 8 bases had no gene match. This CDR3 is built from 16 residues. Germline loops: CDR1 LGHNT, CDR2 FRNRAP.

This chain connects TRBV27 to TRBJ2-1; tentatively, D is TRBD1 (6 bases). The ends were cut back, 2 bases at V and 2 bases at J, with 7 bases in the middle. The CDR3 contains 14 residues. In germline, CDR1 is MNHEY, CDR2 SMNVEV (reference sequence). The CDR3 here is CASSLGDTYNEQFF. DNA for the CDR3: TGTGCCAGCAGTTTAGGGGACACCTACAATGAGCAGTTCTTC.